Presented here are 9 T cell receptor beta chains from one specimen sequenced in a study of T cell repertoires in cytomegalovirus infection. No antigen has been assigned to these receptors. TCRdb re-derived calls from the reads in MiXCR, one entry per CDR3 protein. Of fewer than 950,000 distinct CDR3 sequences listed, around a third are singletons. This sample comprised cultured CD8+ T cells from PBMCs, obtained from culture after CMV antigen stimulation. The receptor set was obtained from a human donor in good health (CMV status not recorded). Some clones in this sample may be carry-over from other donors' samples.

V gene TRBV6-5 combines with J gene TRBJ2-2; no firm D call. Germline-derived CDR1 and CDR2 are MNHEY and SVGAGI. V gave up 0 bases and J gave up 0 bases, with 5 bases separating them. The CDR3 has 15 residues. CDR3 protein: CASSYSEPNTGELFF. CDR3 DNA sequence: TGTGCCAGCAGTTACTCGGAACCGAACACCGGGGAGCTGTTTTTT.

About this clonotype itself: This may come from a read error, since a much larger clone is one base off. V and J are TRBV7-9 and TRBJ1-1; D call uncertain. Germline assignment: CDR1 SEHNR and CDR2 FQNEAQ (reference sequence). The CDR3 runs to 15 residues. The CDR3 region is CASSLAPGEGPEACF. The CDR3 DNA sequence: TGTGCCAGCAGCTTAGCGCCCGGGGAAGGCCCTGAAGCTTGCTTT.

The V and J genes are TRBV15 and TRBJ2-1; 7 nucleotides match TRBD2. The CDR3 consists of 15 residues. V gave up 2 bases and J gave up 4 bases; unmatched junction bases: 5. The germline V gene encodes CDR1 LNHNV and CDR2 YYDKDF (reference sequence). The CDR3: CATSRSAGSYNEQFF. The DNA for the CDR3 is TGTGCCACCAGCAGATCAGCGGGGAGTTACAATGAGCAGTTCTTC.

In its sample, this clonotype was seen many times. This rearrangement joins TRBV28 to TRBJ2-1; D not certain. From germline, CDR1 is MDHEN and CDR2 SYDVKM. Trimming removed 7 bases at V and 4 bases at J, with 8 bases between. CDR3 size: 12 residues. The CDR3 region has the DNA TGTGCCAGCAAGCACAGATACAATGAGCAGTTCTTC. Residues: CASKHRYNEQFF.

V gene TRBV29-1 combines with J gene TRBJ1-4; D call uncertain. The CDR3 is 12 residues long. Trimming took off 5 bases at V and 10 bases at J, with 14 bases between the two ends. Per germline, CDR1 SQVTM and CDR2 ANQGSEA. The CDR3 DNA reads as TGCAGCGTTTTGGTGCCTTCTGGAAAACTGTTTTTT. Translated: CSVLVPSGKLFF.

This clonotype was recorded a few times. This chain connects TRBV7-9 to TRBJ2-2; 7 bases line up with TRBD1. This CDR3 contains 16 residues. CDR1 and CDR2 (germline): SEHNR, FQNEAQ (reference sequence). V shed 5 bases and J 6 bases; nucleotides not matched to a gene: 12. In nucleotides, the CDR3 is TGTGCCAGCAGCACGACCGGGACAGAGCGAGCCGGGGAGCTGTTTTTT. This sequence encodes CASSTTGTERAGELFF.

This clonotype has just a few counts. The CDR3, as DNA: TGTGCCAGTCCGGTGGGGCTCTATGGCTACACCTTC. Amino acids: CASPVGLYGYTF. The chain has TRBV19 and TRBJ1-2; a possible D gene is TRBD1 (5 bases). V was clipped by 8 bases and J by 4 bases, with 11 bases between them. This CDR3 region has 12 residues. Germline values: CDR1 LNHDA, CDR2 SQIVND (reference sequence).

The chain joins TRBV2 to TRBJ1-1; D remains unclear. The CDR3 spans 10 residues. Trimming removed 8 bases at V and 7 bases at J, with 8 bases between. Germline-derived CDR1 and CDR2 are SNHLY and FYNNEI. CDR3: CASLIDEAFF. The CDR3 DNA reads as TGTGCCAGCCTAATTGATGAAGCTTTCTTT. Variable domain in full (rest from reference TRBV2 and TRBJ1-1): EPEVTQTPSHQVTQMGQEVILRCVPISNHLYFYWYRQILGQKVEFLVSFYNNEISEKSEIFDDQFSVERPDGSNFTLKIRSTKLEDSAMYFCASLIDEAFFGQGTRLTVV.

This clonotype was detected a few times. The chain employs TRBV10-3 and TRBJ2-3; 9 nucleotides align to TRBD2. V lost 11 bases and J lost 3; bases outside the gene matches: 9. The germline V gene has CDR1 ENHRY and CDR2 SYGVKD. The CDR3 is made up of 14 amino acids. The CDR3 sequence: CAVRLAGTTDTQYF. DNA for the CDR3: TGTGCCGTTCGGCTAGCGGGGACTACAGATACGCAGTATTTT.